The 31 T cell receptor beta chains reported below all come from one sample, sequenced in a study of blood T cell repertoires in COVID-19. TCRdb's copy holds only in-frame clones and misses some; the assay was immunoSEQ multiplex PCR. Of approximately 210,000 clones in the sample, around 80% were seen once. The material sequenced was PBMCs or T cells enriched from blood (not recorded which). The source of these receptors is a man younger than 40 with acute COVID-19.

This chain uses TRBV5-1 with TRBJ1-1; D is ambiguous. Germline V gives CDR1 SGHRS, CDR2 YFSETQ. CDR3 size: 14 residues. Trimming left V 0 bases short and J 6 bases short, with 12 bases between. The CDR3 sequence: CASSLAEQMSEAFF. For the CDR3, the DNA is TGCGCCAGCAGCTTGGCCGAACAAATGTCTGAAGCTTTCTTT.

The chain joins TRBV6-4 to TRBJ1-6; 7 bases line up with TRBD1. The CDR3 sequence is 17 residues long. CDR1 is MRHNA, CDR2 SNTAGT, per germline. Losses at the gene ends were 7 bases for V and 6 bases for J; bases not matched to a gene: 15. CDR3 coding DNA: TGTGCCAGCACCTCCCGCCCCGGGACAGATCCTAATTCACCCCTCCACTTT. It yields the protein CASTSRPGTDPNSPLHF.

The genes are TRBV19 and TRBJ1-2; the D gene is possibly TRBD1 (6 bases). The germline V gene encodes CDR1 LNHDA and CDR2 SQIVND (reference sequence). CDR3 length: 10 residues. The V end lost 6 bases, the J end lost 8 bases, and 7 bases lay between the germline ends. The CDR3 region is CASSQGGYTF. The CDR3 DNA follows: TGTGCCAGTAGCCAGGGGGGCTACACCTTC. Using reference TRBV19 and TRBJ1-2 for the parts outside the CDR3, the full variable domain is DGGITQSPKYLFRKEGQNVTLSCEQNLNHDAMYWYRQDPGQGLRLIYYSQIVNDFQKGDIAEGYSVSREKKESFPLTVTSAQKNPTAFYLCASSQGGYTFGSGTRLTVV.

The chain couples TRBV9 to TRBJ2-2; D remains ambiguous. Per germline, CDR1 SGDLS and CDR2 YYNGEE. V was cut by 0 bases and J by 4 bases, with 4 bases left in between. CDR3 length equals 13 residues. The CDR3 protein is CASSVAFTGELFF. The CDR3, as DNA: TGTGCCAGCAGCGTAGCTTTCACCGGGGAGCTGTTTTTT.

This clone was found once. The chain has TRBV2 and TRBJ1-1, with D perhaps matching TRBD1 (5 bases). Deletions cut 6 bases from V and 0 bases from J, with 14 bases between. The CDR3 spans 15 residues. Germline V gene sequence: CDR1 SNHLY, CDR2 FYNNEI. This CDR3 is CASRYGGDLNTEAFF. The CDR3 nucleotides are TGTGCCAGCAGGTACGGGGGAGACCTGAACACTGAAGCTTTCTTT.

The chain combines TRBV30 with TRBJ2-2; 16 bases are shared with TRBD2. Germline loops: CDR1 GTSNPN, CDR2 SVGIG (reference sequence). This CDR3 has 16 residues. The V segment lost 7 bases and the J segment 4 bases; nucleotides outside the gene matches: 6. The CDR3 here is CALGTSGGAGTGELFF. The CDR3 DNA reads TGTGCCTTAGGGACTAGCGGGGGGGCAGGCACCGGGGAGCTGTTTTTT. The full variable domain, with the rest looked up from reference TRBV30 and TRBJ2-2, is SQTIHQWPATLVQPVGSPLSLECTVEGTSNPNLYWYRQAAGRGLQLLFYSVGIGQISSEVPQNLSASRPQDRQFILSSKKLLLSDSGFYLCALGTSGGAGTGELFFGEGSRLTVL.

The rearrangement uses TRBV5-1 and TRBJ2-3; a possible D gene is TRBD1 (6 bases). Germline-derived CDR1 and CDR2 are SGHRS and YFSETQ. Trimming cost V 2 bases and J 3 bases, with 10 bases left between them. The CDR3 spans 14 residues. The CDR3 spells CASSFRDKTDTQYF. The CDR3 DNA reads as TGCGCCAGCAGCTTTAGGGACAAAACAGATACGCAGTATTTT.

The chain combines TRBV11-1 with TRBJ2-5; 9 bases line up with TRBD1. V lost 5 bases, J lost 2 bases, and 3 bases stayed unmatched. CDR1 is SGHAT, CDR2 FQDESV, per germline (reference sequence). The CDR3 contains 14 residues. The DNA for the CDR3 is TGTGCCAGCAGCCGTGGACAGGGGCAAGAGACCCAGTACTTC. This encodes CASSRGQGQETQYF.

The chain links TRBV19 to TRBJ2-1; the match to TRBD2 covers 12 bases. Losses at the gene ends were 5 bases for V and 5 bases for J; bases not matched to a gene: 16. The germline CDR1 and CDR2 sequences are LNHDA and SQIVND (reference sequence). The length of the CDR3 is 19 residues. The CDR3 region is CASSEAKLAGGEDDNEQFF. As DNA, the CDR3 is TGTGCCAGTAGTGAGGCAAAACTAGCGGGGGGCGAGGACGACAATGAGCAGTTCTTC.

The V call is TRBV19, the J call TRBJ1-1; the D is unclear. Germline CDR1 LNHDA, CDR2 SQIVND (reference sequence). The CDR3 contains 13 residues. V gave up 7 bases and J gave up 0 bases, with 9 bases separating them. This chain's CDR3 is CASISRMNTEAFF. CDR3 DNA sequence: TGTGCCAGTATATCGCGGATGAACACTGAAGCTTTCTTT.

CDR3 residues: CASSAPGTSGHNEQFF. Here the CDR3 DNA reads TGTGCCAGCAGCGCCCCCGGGACTAGCGGGCACAATGAGCAGTTCTTC. This chain uses TRBV9 with TRBJ2-1; 12 positions agree with TRBD2. V lost 3 bases and J lost 5; bases outside the gene matches: 6. The CDR3 consists of 16 residues. CDR1 and CDR2 from the germline V gene are SGDLS and YYNGEE. Supplemented by reference TRBV9 and TRBJ2-1, the full variable domain reads DSGVTQTPKHLITATGQRVTLRCSPRSGDLSVYWYQQSLDQGLQFLIQYYNGEERAKGNILERFSAQQFPDLHSELNLSSLELGDSALYFCASSAPGTSGHNEQFFGPGTRLTVL.

The chain couples TRBV19 to TRBJ2-5, with TRBD2 matching over 9 bases. CDR1 LNHDA and CDR2 SQIVND come from the germline V gene (reference sequence). Trimming cost V 5 bases and J 4 bases; bases outside gene matches: 5. CDR3 length equals 14 residues. The CDR3 coding sequence is TGTGCCAGTAGTGCGGCGGGGGGGCGAGAGACCCAGTACTTC. Translation: CASSAAGGRETQYF.

The gene calls are TRBV2 and TRBJ1-1, with D uncertain. V lost 7 bases and J 3 bases, leaving 9 bases between the germline ends. CDR3 length equals 12 residues. The germline CDR1 and CDR2 sequences are SNHLY and FYNNEI. The CDR3 protein is CASIAIYTEAFF. CDR3 bases: TGTGCCAGCATAGCGATTTACACTGAAGCTTTCTTT.

This clone has a handful of counts. V usage is TRBV3-1 (or the pseudogene TRBV3-2) and J usage is TRBJ1-6; D gene unclear. Per the germline V gene, CDR1 is LGHDT and CDR2 is YNNKEL (reference sequence). The CDR3 runs to 15 residues. The ends were cut back, 1 base at V and 9 bases at J, with 13 bases in the middle. The chain's CDR3 is CASSQGIGSGSPLHF. The CDR3 region has the DNA TGTGCCAGCAGCCAAGGAATTGGTAGTGGTTCACCCCTCCACTTT.

The chain carries TRBV24-1 and TRBJ2-5, with TRBD2 matching 15 bases. The CDR3 is 16 amino acids. V lost 4 bases, J lost 5 bases, and 4 bases stayed unmatched. Germline-derived CDR1 and CDR2 are KGHDR and SFDVKD. The CDR3 DNA sequence: TGTGCCACCAGTGAAGGACTAGCGGGGGGGGTGGAGACCCAGTACTTC. Translating gives CATSEGLAGGVETQYF.

This clone has at least ten counts. This sequence joins TRBV19 and TRBJ2-2, with TRBD2 matching over 7 bases. V gave up 5 bases and J gave up 0 bases; unmatched junction bases: 9. Germline CDR1 reads LNHDA; CDR2 reads SQIVND (reference sequence). CDR3 length equals 17 residues. CDR3: CASSPPWGGTNTGELFF. The CDR3 coding sequence is TGTGCCAGTAGTCCACCCTGGGGGGGGACGAACACCGGGGAGCTGTTTTTT.

The chain employs TRBV2 and TRBJ1-3; no reliable D call. The germline gives CDR1 SNHLY, CDR2 FYNNEI. Trimming removed 2 bases from V and 4 bases from J, with 6 bases in between. The CDR3 length is 13 residues. The CDR3, as DNA: TGTGCCAGCAGTGAACCGAGGGGAAACACCATATATTTT. Translation: CASSEPRGNTIYF.

The chain recombines TRBV5-1 with TRBJ1-1, with TRBD1 as a possible D gene (5 bases). From germline, CDR1 is SGHRS and CDR2 YFSETQ. This CDR3 is 11 amino acids long. Between the trimmed V and J ends, which lost 2 bases and 8 bases, there was a span of 7 bases. The DNA for the CDR3 is TGCGCCAGCAGCTTCAAGGGGGAAGCTTTCTTT. This codes for CASSFKGEAFF.

The chain carries TRBV11-3 and TRBJ1-1, with TRBD1 matching over 11 bases. Germline V gene lookup returns CDR1 SGHNT and CDR2 YENEEA. After removal of 5 bases from V and 5 bases from J, the junction contained 4 bases not matched to a gene. The length of the CDR3 is 14 residues. The DNA for the CDR3 is TGTGCCAGCAGCCGGGACAGGGGGAGTACTGAAGCTTTCTTT. It encodes CASSRDRGSTEAFF.

The CDR3 sequence is CASIEGKNTGELFF. In DNA form, the CDR3 reads TGTGCCAGCATCGAGGGCAAAAACACCGGGGAGCTGTTTTTT. The chain links TRBV28 to TRBJ2-2; D is perhaps TRBD2 (5 bases). The CDR3 loop spans 14 amino acids. From germline, CDR1 is MDHEN and CDR2 SYDVKM. Trimming took off 7 bases at V and 2 bases at J, with 11 bases between the two ends. The full variable domain, with the rest looked up from reference TRBV28 and TRBJ2-2, is DVKVTQSSRYLVKRTGEKVFLECVQDMDHENMFWYRQDPGLGLRLIYFSYDVKMKEKGDIPEGYSVSREKKERFSLILESASTNQTSMYLCASIEGKNTGELFFGEGSRLTVL.

J is TRBJ2-7 and V is TRBV28; possibly TRBD2 for D (6 bases). With 5 bases removed from V and 3 bases from J, the gap between germline ends came to 17 bases. The length of the CDR3 is 15 residues. Germline-derived CDR1 and CDR2 are MDHEN and SYDVKM. The CDR3 coding sequence is TGTGCCAGCAGTACCGCCCCTTCAGCGGGCTACGAGCAGTACTTC. Protein: CASSTAPSAGYEQYF.

This chain connects TRBV5-6 to TRBJ2-5, with D tentatively TRBD2 (5 bases). The germline V gene has CDR1 SGHDT and CDR2 YYEEEE. This CDR3 has 14 residues. The germline V and J ends were trimmed by 0 bases and 3 bases, with 9 bases remaining between them. The CDR3 coding sequence is TGTGCCAGCAGCTTGGCGGGGAGCAAAGAGACCCAGTACTTC. This translates into CASSLAGSKETQYF.

V is TRBV12-5 and J is TRBJ2-7, with D possibly being TRBD1 (6 bases). Trimming stripped 0 bases from V and 6 bases from J, with 12 bases between. The CDR3 spans 14 residues. Germline lookup yields CDR1 LGHNT and CDR2 FRNRAP. Written as DNA, the CDR3 is TGTGCTAGTGGTTTGGTAATCAGGGGCGGCGAGCAGTACTTC. It is translated as CASGLVIRGGEQYF.

The CDR3 DNA follows: TGCGCCAGCAGTCAAACAGGGAACAAAGCTTTCTTT. Translating gives CASSQTGNKAFF. This chain joins TRBV10-1 and TRBJ1-1; maybe TRBD1 (6 bases). The CDR3 length is 12 residues. CDR1 and CDR2 from the germline V gene are WNHNN and SYGVQD (reference sequence). Trimming removed 5 bases from V and 9 bases from J, with 13 bases in between.

Notes on this clone: The sample carries other DNA sequences with the same CDR3. This chain joins TRBV7-9 and TRBJ1-1; no firm D call. Trimming removed 5 bases from V and 4 bases from J, with 5 bases in between. Per the germline V gene, CDR1 is SEHNR and CDR2 is FQNEAQ (reference sequence). The CDR3 runs to 11 residues. CDR3 amino acids: CASSPGTEAFF. DNA of the CDR3: TGTGCCAGCAGCCCGGGCACTGAAGCTTTCTTT.

This chain links TRBV27 with TRBJ1-5, with D unresolved. This CDR3 region has 15 residues. Trimming left V 0 bases short and J 5 bases short, with 11 bases between. Germline values: CDR1 MNHEY, CDR2 SMNVEV (reference sequence). The CDR3 is CASSLSQAEYQPQHF. The CDR3 bases are TGTGCCAGCAGTTTATCGCAGGCAGAATATCAGCCCCAGCATTTT.

The V call is TRBV7-9, the J call TRBJ1-2, with D maybe TRBD1 (5 bases). Germline values: CDR1 SEHNR, CDR2 FQNEAQ (reference sequence). The length of the CDR3 is 15 residues. V was trimmed by 2 bases and J by 5 bases, leaving 15 bases between them. The CDR3 DNA follows: TGTGCCAGCAGCTTACCAGGGATGGCGGTGTATGGCTACACCTTC. Its translation: CASSLPGMAVYGYTF.

The chain joins TRBV28 to TRBJ1-1, with 7 bases fitting TRBD1. The CDR3 contains 12 residues. Germline V gives CDR1 MDHEN, CDR2 SYDVKM. Losses at the gene ends were 7 bases for V and 8 bases for J; bases not matched to a gene: 7. The CDR3 coding sequence is TGTGCCAGCAATAGGGGGCGCCTCGAAGCTTTCTTT. It specifies CASNRGRLEAFF.

The CDR3: CASSLVGGENEKLFF. Written as DNA, the CDR3 is TGTGCCAGCAGCTTAGTTGGCGGAGAAAATGAAAAACTGTTTTTT. This chain connects TRBV7-9 to TRBJ1-4; D is ambiguous. Germline-derived CDR1 and CDR2 are SEHNR and FQNEAQ (reference sequence). The length of the CDR3 is 15 residues. V lost 1 base and J 5 bases, leaving 11 bases between the germline ends.

This rearrangement joins TRBV27 to TRBJ2-5; D is undetermined. This CDR3 spans 15 amino acids. The germline V and J ends were trimmed by 5 bases and 0 bases, with 13 bases remaining between them. Per the germline V gene, CDR1 is MNHEY and CDR2 is SMNVEV (reference sequence). This CDR3 reads CASSPHQSYQETQYF. The DNA for the CDR3 is TGTGCCAGCAGTCCCCACCAGTCTTACCAAGAGACCCAGTACTTC.

The V call is TRBV21-1, the J call TRBJ1-6; TRBD1 is the table's D call and was not checked against the DNA. TRBV21-1 is tagged as a pseudogene. The CDR3 contains 16 residues. The CDR3: CASSTQQDRGGSPLHF. CDR3 nucleotides: TGTGCCAGCAGCACCCAACAGGACAGGGGGGGTTCACCCCTCCACTTT.